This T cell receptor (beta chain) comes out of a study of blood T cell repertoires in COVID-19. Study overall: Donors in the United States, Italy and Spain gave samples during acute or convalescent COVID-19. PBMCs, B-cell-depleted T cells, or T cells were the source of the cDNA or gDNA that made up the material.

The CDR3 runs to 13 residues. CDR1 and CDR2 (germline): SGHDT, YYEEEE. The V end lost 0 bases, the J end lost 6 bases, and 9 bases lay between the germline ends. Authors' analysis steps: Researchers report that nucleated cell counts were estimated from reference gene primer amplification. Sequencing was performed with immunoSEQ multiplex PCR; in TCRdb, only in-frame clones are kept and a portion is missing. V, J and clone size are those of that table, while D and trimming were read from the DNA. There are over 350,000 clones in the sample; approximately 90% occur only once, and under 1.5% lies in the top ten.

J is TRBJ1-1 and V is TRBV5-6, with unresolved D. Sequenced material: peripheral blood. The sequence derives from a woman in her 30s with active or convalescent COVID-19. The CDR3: CASSLDWSSEAFF. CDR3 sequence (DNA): TGTGCCAGCAGCTTGGACTGGAGCTCTGAAGCTTTCTTT.